This TCR beta chain stems from a study of T-cell reconstitution after alpha-beta-depleted transplantation in children. Study-wide results and caveats: Several hundred expanded graft clones reportedly gave rise to the alpha-beta T cells present about two months after transplant. T cells produced anew were the main source of T-cell counts and diversity one year after transplant.

Losses at the gene ends were 0 bases for V and 1 base for J; bases not matched to a gene: 9. This CDR3 contains 17 residues. Per germline, CDR1 MNHEY and CDR2 SMNVEV (reference sequence). The TCRbeta library incorporated unique molecular identifiers. TCRdb fed the PCR reads into MiXCR, producing one record per CDR3 protein. The sample contains 500,000 to 650,000 distinct CDR3 sequences, roughly 11% of which appear only once. Note on this clonotype: As yet, its antigen is unknown.

The sample was PBMCs, mostly from graft donor cells, taken 180 days after TCRalphabeta/CD19-depleted stem cell transplant. The TCR sequence derives from a female patient between 2 and 15 years old who had a stem cell transplant for aplastic anemia, so the T cells may come from the graft donor. The chain employs TRBV27 and TRBJ2-7; 7 bases are shared with TRBD1. In DNA form, the CDR3 reads TGTGCCAGCAGTTTATCCTTTTACCGGGACAGATCCTACGAGCAGTACTTC. This translates into CASSLSFYRDRSYEQYF.